The T cell receptor beta chain under discussion was sequenced for a study of blood T cell repertoires in COVID-19. Assay: immunoSEQ multiplex PCR; the TCRdb copy retains only in-frame clones and omits some. In the table there are around 32,000 clones, roughly 85% of which are singletons. This clone was seen once. The CDR3 extends over 16 amino acids. The sequence was collected from a woman of 80 years or more with active or convalescent COVID-19. The material sequenced was peripheral blood. This sequence joins TRBV12-2 and TRBJ1-1; the DNA was not used to check the table's D call, TRBD1. TRBV12-2 is termed a pseudogene. In nucleotides, the CDR3 is TGTGCAAGTCGCCTGGCCCTGGGACATAGGGACACTGAAGCTTTCTTT. Translating it yields CASRLALGHRDTEAFF.